This T cell receptor beta chain is from a study of cytotoxic CD8 clonotypes in ibrutinib-treated CLL. V was trimmed by 7 bases and J by 1 base, leaving 14 bases between them. The CDR3 length is 14 residues. CDR1 MNHNY and CDR2 SVGAGI come from the germline V gene (reference sequence). The table came from immunoSEQ multiplex PCR; TCRdb's copy has only in-frame clones and leaves some out. The table records 35,000 to 55,000 clones, roughly two thirds of them present only once. Cryopreserved PBMCs provided roughly 2 micrograms of genomic DNA for the TCR beta libraries. This chain links TRBV6-6 with TRBJ2-7; D may be TRBD1 (8 bases). The source was PBMCs, collected after 12 months of ibrutinib treatment. This TCR came from a human donor with chronic lymphocytic leukemia. CDR3 bases: TGTGCCAGCAACGTACAGGGGGGGTCCTACGAGCAGTACTTC. Protein: CASNVQGGSYEQYF.